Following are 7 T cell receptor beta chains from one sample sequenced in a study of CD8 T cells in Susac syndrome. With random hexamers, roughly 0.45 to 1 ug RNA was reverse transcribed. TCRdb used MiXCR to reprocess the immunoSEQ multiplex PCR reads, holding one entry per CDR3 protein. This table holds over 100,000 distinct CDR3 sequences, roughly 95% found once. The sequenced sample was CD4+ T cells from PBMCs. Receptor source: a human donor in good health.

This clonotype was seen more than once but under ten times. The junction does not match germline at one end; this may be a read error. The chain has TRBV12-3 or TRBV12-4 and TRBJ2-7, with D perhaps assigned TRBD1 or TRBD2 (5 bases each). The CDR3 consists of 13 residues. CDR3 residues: CASSLAPGGEQYF. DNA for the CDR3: TGTGCTAGCAGTTTAGCGCCTGGGGGCGAGCAGTACTTC.

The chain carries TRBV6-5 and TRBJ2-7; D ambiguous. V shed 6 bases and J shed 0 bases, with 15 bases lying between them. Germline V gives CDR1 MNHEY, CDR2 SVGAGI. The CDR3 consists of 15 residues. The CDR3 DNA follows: TGTGCCAGCAGCCTCCATCTGGCGGCCTCCTACGAGCAGTACTTC. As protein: CASSLHLAASYEQYF.

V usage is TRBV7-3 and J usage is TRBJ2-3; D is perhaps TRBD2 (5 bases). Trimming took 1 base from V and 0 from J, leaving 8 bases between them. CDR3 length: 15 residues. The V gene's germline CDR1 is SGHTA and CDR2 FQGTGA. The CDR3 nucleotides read TGTGCCAGCAGCTTAAACCCGGGAAGCACAGATACGCAGTATTTT. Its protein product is CASSLNPGSTDTQYF. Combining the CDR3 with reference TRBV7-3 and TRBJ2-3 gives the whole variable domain GAGVSQTPSNKVTEKGKYVELRCDPISGHTALYWYRQSLGQGPEFLIYFQGTGAADDSGLPNDRFFAVRPEGSVSTLKIQRTERGDSAVYLCASSLNPGSTDTQYFGPGTRLTVL.

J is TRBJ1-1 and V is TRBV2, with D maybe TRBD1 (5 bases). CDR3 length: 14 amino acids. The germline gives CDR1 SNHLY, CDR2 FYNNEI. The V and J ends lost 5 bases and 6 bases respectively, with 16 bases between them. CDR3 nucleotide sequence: TGTGCCAGCAGTCGCCCGGCCGGGGACGCTGAAGCTTTCTTT. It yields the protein CASSRPAGDAEAFF.

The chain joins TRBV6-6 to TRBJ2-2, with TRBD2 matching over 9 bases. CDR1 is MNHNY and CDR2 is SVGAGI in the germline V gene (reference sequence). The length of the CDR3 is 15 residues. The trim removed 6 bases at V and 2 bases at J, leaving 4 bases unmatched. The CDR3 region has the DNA TGTGCCAGCAGGTCGACTAGCGGTAACACCGGGGAGCTGTTTTTT. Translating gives CASRSTSGNTGELFF.

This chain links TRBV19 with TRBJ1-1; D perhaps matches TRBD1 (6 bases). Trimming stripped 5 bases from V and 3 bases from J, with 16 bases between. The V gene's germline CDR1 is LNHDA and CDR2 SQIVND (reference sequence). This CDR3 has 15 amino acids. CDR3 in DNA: TGTGCCAGTAGTGGAGCAGGGGAGAAGGACACTGAAGCTTTCTTT. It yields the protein CASSGAGEKDTEAFF.

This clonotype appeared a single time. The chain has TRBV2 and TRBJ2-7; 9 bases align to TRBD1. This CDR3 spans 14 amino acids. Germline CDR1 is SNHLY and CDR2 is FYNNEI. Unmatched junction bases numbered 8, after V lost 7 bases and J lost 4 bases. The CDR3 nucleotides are TGTGCCAGCACCAGAGGGGGACAGGGATACGAGCAGTACTTC. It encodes CASTRGGQGYEQYF.